This T cell receptor beta chain was recovered during a study of T cells in Graves' hyperthyroidism and ophthalmopathy. Study-level findings and limits: Blood shared most expanded thyroid clonotypes above 0.001.

V was trimmed by 5 bases and J by 2 bases, leaving 10 bases between them. The CDR3 has 14 amino acids. Per the germline V gene, CDR1 is MNHNS and CDR2 is SASEGT. Comment on this clonotype: Antigen unknown.

TCR beta CDR3 sequences were amplified from RNA transcripts. With the HTBI primer set, the TCR CDR3 went through a first round of RT-PCR. TCRdb fed the multiplex PCR reads into MiXCR, producing one record per CDR3 protein. The repertoire holds approximately 490,000 distinct CDR3 sequences, with 22% as singletons. Duration under 3 months, a NOSPECS grade of at least 4, and a Clinical Activity Score of at least 3 characterized the ophthalmopathy patients. The TCR originated in a woman in her seventies with Graves' ophthalmopathy. This chain connects TRBV6-1 to TRBJ1-5, with D unclear. The sample was blood. The CDR3 loop reads CASSPVWGNQPQHF. CDR3 DNA: TGTGCCAGCAGTCCGGTATGGGGCAATCAGCCCCAGCATTTT.